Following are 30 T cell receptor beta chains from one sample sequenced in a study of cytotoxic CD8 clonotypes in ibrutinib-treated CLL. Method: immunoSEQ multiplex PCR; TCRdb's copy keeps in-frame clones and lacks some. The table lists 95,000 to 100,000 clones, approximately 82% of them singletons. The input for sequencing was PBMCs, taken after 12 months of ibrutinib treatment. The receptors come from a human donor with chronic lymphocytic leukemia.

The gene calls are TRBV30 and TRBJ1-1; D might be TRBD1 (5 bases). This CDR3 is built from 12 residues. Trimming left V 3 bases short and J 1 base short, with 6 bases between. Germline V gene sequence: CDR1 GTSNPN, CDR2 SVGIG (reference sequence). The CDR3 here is CAWRGQNTEAFF. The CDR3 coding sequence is TGTGCCTGGAGAGGACAGAACACTGAAGCTTTCTTT.

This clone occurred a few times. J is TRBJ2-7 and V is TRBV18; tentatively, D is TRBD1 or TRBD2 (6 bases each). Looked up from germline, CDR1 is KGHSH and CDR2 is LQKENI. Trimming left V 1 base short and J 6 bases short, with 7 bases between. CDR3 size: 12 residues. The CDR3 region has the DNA TGTGCCAGCTCACCACAGGGGGGCGAGCAGTACTTC. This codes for CASSPQGGEQYF. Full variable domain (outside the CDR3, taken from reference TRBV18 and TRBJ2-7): NAGVMQNPRHLVRRRGQEARLRCSPMKGHSHVYWYRQLPEEGLKFMVYLQKENIIDESGMPKERFSAEFPKEGPSILRIQQVVRGDSAAYFCASSPQGGEQYFGPGTRLTVT.

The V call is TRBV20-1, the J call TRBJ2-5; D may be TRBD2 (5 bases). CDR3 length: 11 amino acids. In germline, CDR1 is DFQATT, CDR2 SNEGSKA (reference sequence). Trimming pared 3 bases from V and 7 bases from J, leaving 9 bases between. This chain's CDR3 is CSASSEGTQYF. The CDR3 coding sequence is TGCAGTGCTAGCAGTGAGGGGACCCAGTACTTC.

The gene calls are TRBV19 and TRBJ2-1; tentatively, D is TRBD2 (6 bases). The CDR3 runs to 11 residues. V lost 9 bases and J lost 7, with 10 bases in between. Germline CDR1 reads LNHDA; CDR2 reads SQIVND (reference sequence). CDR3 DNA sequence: TGTGCCAGCCGGGGGAGTAATGAGCAGTTCTTC. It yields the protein CASRGSNEQFF.

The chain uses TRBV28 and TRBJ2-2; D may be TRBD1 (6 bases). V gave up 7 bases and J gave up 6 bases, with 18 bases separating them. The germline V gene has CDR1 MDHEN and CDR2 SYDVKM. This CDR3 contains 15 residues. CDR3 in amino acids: CASIYSTGKAGELFF. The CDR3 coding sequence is TGTGCCAGCATCTATTCAACAGGGAAGGCCGGGGAGCTGTTTTTT.

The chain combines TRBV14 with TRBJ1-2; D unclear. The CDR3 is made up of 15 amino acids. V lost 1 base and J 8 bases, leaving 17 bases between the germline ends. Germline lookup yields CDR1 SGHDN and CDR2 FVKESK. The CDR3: CASSQVGRFPVGYTF. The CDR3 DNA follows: TGTGCCAGCAGCCAAGTGGGCCGATTCCCGGTGGGCTACACCTTC.

The CDR3 reads CASSGGRDTGELFF. CDR3 nucleotides: TGTGCCAGCAGCGGGGGGCGCGACACCGGGGAGCTGTTTTTT. The chain uses TRBV9 and TRBJ2-2; possible D gene TRBD1, 6 bases. CDR1 and CDR2 (germline): SGDLS, YYNGEE. Trimming cost V 3 bases and J 3 bases, with 9 bases left between them. CDR3 length: 14 amino acids. Full variable domain (remainder filled in from reference TRBV9 and TRBJ2-2): DSGVTQTPKHLITATGQRVTLRCSPRSGDLSVYWYQQSLDQGLQFLIQYYNGEERAKGNILERFSAQQFPDLHSELNLSSLELGDSALYFCASSGGRDTGELFFGEGSRLTVL.

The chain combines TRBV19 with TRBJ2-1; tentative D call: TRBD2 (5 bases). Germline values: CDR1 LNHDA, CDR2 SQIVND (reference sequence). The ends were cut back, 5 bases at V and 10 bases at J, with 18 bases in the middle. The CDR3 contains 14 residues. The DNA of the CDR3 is TGTGCCAGTAGTGTGGGCACGAGCGGAAGCGAGCAGTTCTTC. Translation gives CASSVGTSGSEQFF. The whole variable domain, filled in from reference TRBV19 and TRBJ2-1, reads DGGITQSPKYLFRKEGQNVTLSCEQNLNHDAMYWYRQDPGQGLRLIYYSQIVNDFQKGDIAEGYSVSREKKESFPLTVTSAQKNPTAFYLCASSVGTSGSEQFFGPGTRLTVL.

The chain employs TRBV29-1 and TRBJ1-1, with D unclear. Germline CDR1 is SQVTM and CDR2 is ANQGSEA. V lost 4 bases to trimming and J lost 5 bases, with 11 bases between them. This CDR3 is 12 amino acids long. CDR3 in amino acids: CSVGVGGTEAFF. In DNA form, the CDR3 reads TGCAGCGTTGGAGTAGGCGGTACTGAAGCTTTCTTT.

The CDR3 protein is CASSLDLPGTSTDTQYF. The CDR3 DNA is TGCGCCAGCAGCCTTGACCTCCCGGGAACTAGCACAGATACGCAGTATTTT. The rearrangement uses TRBV5-1 and TRBJ2-3, with D possibly being TRBD2 (5 bases). The CDR3 is made up of 17 amino acids. The germline CDR1 and CDR2 sequences are SGHRS and YFSETQ. The V end was cut by 4 bases, the J end by 0 bases, with 18 bases between. Complete variable domain (other parts from reference TRBV5-1 and TRBJ2-3): KAGVTQTPRYLIKTRGQQVTLSCSPISGHRSVSWYQQTPGQGLQFLFEYFSETQRNKGNFPGRFSGRQFSNSRSEMNVSTLELGDSALYLCASSLDLPGTSTDTQYFGPGTRLTVL.

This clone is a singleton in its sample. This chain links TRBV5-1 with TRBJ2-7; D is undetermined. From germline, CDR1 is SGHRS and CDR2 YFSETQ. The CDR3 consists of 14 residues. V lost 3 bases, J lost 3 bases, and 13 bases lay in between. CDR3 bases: TGCGCCAGCAGCTGGACCTCGAGAGGCTACGAGCAGTACTTC. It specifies CASSWTSRGYEQYF.

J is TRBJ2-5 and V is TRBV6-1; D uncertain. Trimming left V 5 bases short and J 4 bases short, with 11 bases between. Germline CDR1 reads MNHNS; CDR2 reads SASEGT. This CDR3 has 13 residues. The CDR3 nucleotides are TGTGCCAGCAGTCCGCCTCTTGGAGAGACCCAGTACTTC. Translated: CASSPPLGETQYF.

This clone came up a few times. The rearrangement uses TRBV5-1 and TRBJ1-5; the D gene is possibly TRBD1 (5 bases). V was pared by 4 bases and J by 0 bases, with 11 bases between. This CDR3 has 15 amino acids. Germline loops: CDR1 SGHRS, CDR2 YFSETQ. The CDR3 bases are TGCGCCAGCAGCGCTGGGGACCTTAGCAATCAGCCCCAGCATTTT. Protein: CASSAGDLSNQPQHF.

In nucleotides, the CDR3 is TGTGCCAGCAGTTTTCTCCGGACAGGACTTTATGGCTACACCTTC. Amino acids: CASSFLRTGLYGYTF. This chain connects TRBV6-5 to TRBJ1-2; 7 bases are shared with TRBD1. Per germline, CDR1 MNHEY and CDR2 SVGAGI. The CDR3 extends over 15 amino acids. V lost 4 bases to trimming and J lost 5 bases; unmatched junction nucleotides: 10.

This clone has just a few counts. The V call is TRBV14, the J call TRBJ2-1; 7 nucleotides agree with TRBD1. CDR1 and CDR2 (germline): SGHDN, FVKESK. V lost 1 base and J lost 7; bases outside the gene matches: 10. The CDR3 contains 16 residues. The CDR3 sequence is CASSQVRGGPWNEQFF. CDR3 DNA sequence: TGTGCCAGCAGCCAAGTCCGAGGGGGCCCTTGGAATGAGCAGTTCTTC.

CDR3 amino acids: CASSDGSGGFNEQFF. DNA for the CDR3: TGTGCCAGCAGTGACGGAAGCGGGGGGTTCAATGAGCAGTTCTTC. This chain uses TRBV6-4 with TRBJ2-1; 9 bases map to TRBD2. J lost 6 bases, V lost 2 bases, and 5 bases had no gene match. CDR1 and CDR2 (germline): MRHNA, SNTAGT. This CDR3 is 15 amino acids long.

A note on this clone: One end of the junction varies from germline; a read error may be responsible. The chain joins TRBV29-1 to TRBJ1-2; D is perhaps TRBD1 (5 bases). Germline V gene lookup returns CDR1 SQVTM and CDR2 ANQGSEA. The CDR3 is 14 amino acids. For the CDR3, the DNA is TGCAGCGTCGAAGGGACCGGGAACGACTATGGCTACACCTTC. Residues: CSVEGTGNDYGYTF.

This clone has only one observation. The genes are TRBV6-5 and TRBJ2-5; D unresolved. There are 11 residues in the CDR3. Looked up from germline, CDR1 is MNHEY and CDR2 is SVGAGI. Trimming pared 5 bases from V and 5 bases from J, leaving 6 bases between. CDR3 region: CASSNRETQYF. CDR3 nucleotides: TGTGCCAGCAGTAACCGGGAGACCCAGTACTTC.

DNA of the CDR3: TGTGCCAGCTCACCTATCGCGGCCGAGCAGTACTTC. Translated: CASSPIAAEQYF. This rearrangement joins TRBV18 to TRBJ2-7; no firm D call. V lost 3 bases and J lost 6, with 9 bases in between. Germline V gives CDR1 KGHSH, CDR2 LQKENI. The length of the CDR3 is 12 residues.

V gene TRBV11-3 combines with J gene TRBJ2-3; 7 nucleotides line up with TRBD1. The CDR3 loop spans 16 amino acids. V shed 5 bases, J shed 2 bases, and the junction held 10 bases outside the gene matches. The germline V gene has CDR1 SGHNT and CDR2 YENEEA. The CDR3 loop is CASSPSEGGHTDTQYF. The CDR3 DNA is TGTGCCAGCAGCCCCTCCGAAGGGGGCCACACAGATACGCAGTATTTT.

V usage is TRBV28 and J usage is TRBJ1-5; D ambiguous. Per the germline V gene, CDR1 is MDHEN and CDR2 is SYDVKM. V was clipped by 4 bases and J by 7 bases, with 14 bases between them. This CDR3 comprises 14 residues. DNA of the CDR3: TGTGCCAGCAGTTCCGGGTCCTTGCCGCAGCCCCAGCATTTT. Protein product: CASSSGSLPQPQHF.

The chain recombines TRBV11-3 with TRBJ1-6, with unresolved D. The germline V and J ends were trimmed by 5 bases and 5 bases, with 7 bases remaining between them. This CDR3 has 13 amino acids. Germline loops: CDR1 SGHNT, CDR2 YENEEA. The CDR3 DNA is TGTGCCAGCAGCACTGTGAATAATTCACCCCTCCACTTT. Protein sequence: CASSTVNNSPLHF.

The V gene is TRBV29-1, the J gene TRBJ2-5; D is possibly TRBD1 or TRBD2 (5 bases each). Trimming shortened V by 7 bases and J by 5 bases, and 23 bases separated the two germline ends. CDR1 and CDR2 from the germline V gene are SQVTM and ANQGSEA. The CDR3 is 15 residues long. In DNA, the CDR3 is TGCAGCGCCGAGATATTCGGGGCACCCAGGGAGACCCAGTACTTC. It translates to CSAEIFGAPRETQYF.

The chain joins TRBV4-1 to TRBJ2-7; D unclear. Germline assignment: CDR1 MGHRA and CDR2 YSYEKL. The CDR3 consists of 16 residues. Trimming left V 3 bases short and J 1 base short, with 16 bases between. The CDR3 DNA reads TGCGCCAGCAGCCAGCGTCCCTCCGGGCCTTCCTACGAGCAGTACTTC. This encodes CASSQRPSGPSYEQYF.

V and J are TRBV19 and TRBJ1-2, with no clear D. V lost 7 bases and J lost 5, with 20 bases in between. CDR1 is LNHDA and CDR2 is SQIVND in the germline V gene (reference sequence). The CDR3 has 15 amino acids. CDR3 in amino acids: CASTPGARFSYGYTF. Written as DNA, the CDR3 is TGTGCCAGTACCCCTGGTGCCCGATTTTCATATGGCTACACCTTC. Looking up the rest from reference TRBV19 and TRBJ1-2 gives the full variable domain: DGGITQSPKYLFRKEGQNVTLSCEQNLNHDAMYWYRQDPGQGLRLIYYSQIVNDFQKGDIAEGYSVSREKKESFPLTVTSAQKNPTAFYLCASTPGARFSYGYTFGSGTRLTVV.

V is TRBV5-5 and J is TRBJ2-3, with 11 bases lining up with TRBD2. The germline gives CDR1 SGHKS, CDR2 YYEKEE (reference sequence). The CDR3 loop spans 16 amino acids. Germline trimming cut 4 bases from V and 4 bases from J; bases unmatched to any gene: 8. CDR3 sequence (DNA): TGTGCCAGCAGCCCCATGCTAGCGGGGGGAGCAGATACGCAGTATTTT. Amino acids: CASSPMLAGGADTQYF.

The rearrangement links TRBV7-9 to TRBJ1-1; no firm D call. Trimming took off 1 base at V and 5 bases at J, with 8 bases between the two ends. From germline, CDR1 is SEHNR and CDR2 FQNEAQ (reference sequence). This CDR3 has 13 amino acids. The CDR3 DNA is TGTGCCAGCAGCTTAGAGGCAAGAACTGAAGCTTTCTTT. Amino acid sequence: CASSLEARTEAFF.

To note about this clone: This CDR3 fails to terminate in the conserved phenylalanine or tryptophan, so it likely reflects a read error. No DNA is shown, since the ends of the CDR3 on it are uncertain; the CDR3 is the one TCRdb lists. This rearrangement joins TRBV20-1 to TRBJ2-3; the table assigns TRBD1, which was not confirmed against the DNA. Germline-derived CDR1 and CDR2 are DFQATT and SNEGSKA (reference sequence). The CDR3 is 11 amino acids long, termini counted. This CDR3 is CSARDQSVDRM.

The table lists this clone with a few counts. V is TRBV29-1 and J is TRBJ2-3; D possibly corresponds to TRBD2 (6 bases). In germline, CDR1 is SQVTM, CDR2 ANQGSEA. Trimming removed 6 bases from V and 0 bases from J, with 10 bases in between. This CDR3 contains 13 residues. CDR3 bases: TGCAGCGTGAAACGGGGGAGCACAGATACGCAGTATTTT. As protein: CSVKRGSTDTQYF.

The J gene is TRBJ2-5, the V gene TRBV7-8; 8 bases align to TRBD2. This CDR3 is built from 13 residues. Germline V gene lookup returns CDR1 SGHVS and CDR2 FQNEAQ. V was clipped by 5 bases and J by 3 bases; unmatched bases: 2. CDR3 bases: TGTGCCAGCAGCCATAGCGGGGAAGAGACCCAGTACTTC. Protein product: CASSHSGEETQYF.